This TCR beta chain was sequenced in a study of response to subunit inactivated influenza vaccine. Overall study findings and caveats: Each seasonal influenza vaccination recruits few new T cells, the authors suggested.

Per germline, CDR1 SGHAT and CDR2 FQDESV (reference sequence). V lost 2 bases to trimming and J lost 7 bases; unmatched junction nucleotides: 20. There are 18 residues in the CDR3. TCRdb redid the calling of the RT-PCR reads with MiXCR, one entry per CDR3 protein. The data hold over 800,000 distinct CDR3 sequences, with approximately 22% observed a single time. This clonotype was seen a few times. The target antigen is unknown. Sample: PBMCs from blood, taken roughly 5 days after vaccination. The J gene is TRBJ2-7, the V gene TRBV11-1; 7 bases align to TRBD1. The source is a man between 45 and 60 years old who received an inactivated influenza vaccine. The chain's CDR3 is CASSLSTGKDYNPWEQYF. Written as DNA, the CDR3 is TGTGCCAGCAGCTTATCGACAGGGAAGGATTACAATCCTTGGGAGCAGTACTTC.